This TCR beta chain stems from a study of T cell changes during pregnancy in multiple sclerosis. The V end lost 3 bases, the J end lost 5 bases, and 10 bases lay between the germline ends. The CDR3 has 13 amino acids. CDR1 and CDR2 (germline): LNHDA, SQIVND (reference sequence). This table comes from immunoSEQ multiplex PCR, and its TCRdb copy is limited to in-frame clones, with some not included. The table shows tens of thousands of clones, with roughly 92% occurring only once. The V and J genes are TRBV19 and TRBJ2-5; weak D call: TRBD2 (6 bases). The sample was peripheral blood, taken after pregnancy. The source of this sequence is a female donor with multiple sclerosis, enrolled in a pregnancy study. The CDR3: CASSIRDSETQYF. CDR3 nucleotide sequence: TGTGCCAGTAGTATCCGGGACTCGGAGACCCAGTACTTC.